Below, one T cell receptor (beta chain) is given with its context. No antigen is known for it. Primers used in a second PCR of about 6 to 11 cycles were a sample-barcoded 5' primer and a J-beta primer mix. MiXCR, run by TCRdb on the 5' RACE reads, gives a single entry per CDR3 protein. The sample lists about 1.6 million distinct CDR3 sequences; about 31% were seen once. The sample belongs to a study of blood T cells in healthy people across ages. General study points: Naive T cell percentage showed a strong correlation with TCR beta diversity. It was the long-lived donors that had more naive CD4+ cells and higher diversity than aged donors.

CDR3 length: 15 residues. CDR1 SGHVS and CDR2 FQNEAQ come from the germline V gene. Trimming removed 5 bases from V and 0 bases from J, with 11 bases in between. The rearrangement joins TRBV7-8 to TRBJ1-5, with D maybe TRBD1 (5 bases). This sequence originates from a woman between 25 and 40 years old in good health. Input material: blood. The CDR3 loop reads CASSRGEFSNQPQHF. DNA of the CDR3: TGTGCCAGCAGCCGGGGGGAGTTTAGCAATCAGCCCCAGCATTTT.